This T cell receptor (beta chain) was profiled in a study of T cell responses to AZD1222 COVID-19 vaccine. General study points: White British donors predominated, females outnumbered males, and clonal diversity was possibly underestimated.

TCRdb's copy holds only in-frame clones and misses some; the assay was immunoSEQ multiplex PCR. The sample shows 90,000 to 150,000 clones, more than 70% of them seen only once. This CDR3 is 13 amino acids long. The V and J ends lost 4 bases and 0 bases respectively, with 4 bases between them. The germline V gene has CDR1 MDHEN and CDR2 SYDVKM. Comments on this clone: What it binds is unknown.

This sample comprised peripheral blood, obtained on day 0 of AZD1222 vaccination. This TCR derives from an adult in good health. The rearrangement uses TRBV28 and TRBJ1-5; D ambiguous. The CDR3 here is CASSWDSNQPQHF. CDR3 in DNA: TGTGCCAGCAGTTGGGATAGCAATCAGCCCCAGCATTTT.